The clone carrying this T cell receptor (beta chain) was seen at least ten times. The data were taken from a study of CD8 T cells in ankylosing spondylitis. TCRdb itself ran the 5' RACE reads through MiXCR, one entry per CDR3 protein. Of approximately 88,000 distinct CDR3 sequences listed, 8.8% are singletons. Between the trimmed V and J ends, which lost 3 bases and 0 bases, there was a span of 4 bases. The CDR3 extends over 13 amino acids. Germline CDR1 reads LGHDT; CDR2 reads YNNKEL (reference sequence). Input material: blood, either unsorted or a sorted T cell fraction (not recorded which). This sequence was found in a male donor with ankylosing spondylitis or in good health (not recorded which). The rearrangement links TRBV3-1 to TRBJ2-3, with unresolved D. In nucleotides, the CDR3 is TGTGCCAGCAGCCACCGTAGCACAGATACGCAGTATTTT. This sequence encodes CASSHRSTDTQYF.